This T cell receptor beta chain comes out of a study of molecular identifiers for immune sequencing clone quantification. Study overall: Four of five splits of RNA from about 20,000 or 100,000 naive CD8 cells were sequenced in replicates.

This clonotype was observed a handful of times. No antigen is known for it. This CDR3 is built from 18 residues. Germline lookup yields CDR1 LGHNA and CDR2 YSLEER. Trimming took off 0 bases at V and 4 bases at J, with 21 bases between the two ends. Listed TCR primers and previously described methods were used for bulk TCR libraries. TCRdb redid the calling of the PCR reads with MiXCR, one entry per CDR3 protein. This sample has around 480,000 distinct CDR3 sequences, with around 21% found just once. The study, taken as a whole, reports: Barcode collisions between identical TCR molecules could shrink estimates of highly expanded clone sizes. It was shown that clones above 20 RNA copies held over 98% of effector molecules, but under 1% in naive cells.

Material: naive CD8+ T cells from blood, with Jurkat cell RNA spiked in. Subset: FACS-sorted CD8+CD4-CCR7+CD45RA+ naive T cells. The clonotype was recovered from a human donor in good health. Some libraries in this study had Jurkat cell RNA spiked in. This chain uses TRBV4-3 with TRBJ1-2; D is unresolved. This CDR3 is CASSQESGIGLGSYGYTF. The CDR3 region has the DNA TGCGCCAGCAGCCAAGAGTCTGGTATAGGTCTCGGCAGCTATGGCTACACCTTC.